The 11 T cell receptor beta chains below come from one sample, sequenced in a study of T cell repertoires and Cas9 in healthy adults. TCRdb keeps only in-frame clones here, not all; method: immunoSEQ multiplex PCR. The table records about 22,000 clones, about 90% of them present only once. Material for sequencing was CD4+ effector T cells (CD127+, CD25-, CD137-, CD154-) from PBMCs; culture status not recorded. The receptors derive from a human donor in good health.

The gene calls are TRBV18 and TRBJ1-2; TRBD1 matches at 10 bases. V was clipped by 6 bases and J by 8 bases; unmatched bases: 9. From germline, CDR1 is KGHSH and CDR2 LQKENI. The CDR3 spans 14 residues. The CDR3, as DNA: TGTGCCAGCTCGCCAGACAGGGGGCGCGGGGGCTACACCTTC. This translates into CASSPDRGRGGYTF.

The rearrangement links TRBV11-1 to TRBJ1-6; no firm D call. CDR1 SGHAT and CDR2 FQDESV come from the germline V gene (reference sequence). The CDR3 covers 14 residues. Between the trimmed V and J ends, which lost 3 bases and 3 bases, there was a span of 6 bases. CDR3 amino acids: CASSFGDYNSPLHF. Here the CDR3 DNA reads TGTGCCAGCAGCTTTGGGGACTATAATTCACCCCTCCACTTT.

This clone was counted a single time. The chain employs TRBV12-5 and TRBJ1-4; 9 positions agree with TRBD1. This CDR3 contains 19 residues. Looked up from germline, CDR1 is LGHNT and CDR2 is FRNRAP. Germline trimming cut 2 bases from V and 2 bases from J; bases unmatched to any gene: 12. The CDR3: CASGLFTLGQGYTNEKLFF. The CDR3 DNA follows: TGTGCTAGTGGTTTGTTCACCCTCGGACAGGGGTATACTAATGAAAAACTGTTTTTT.

The V call is TRBV29-1, the J call TRBJ1-2; D remains unclear. The germline CDR1 and CDR2 sequences are SQVTM and ANQGSEA. The CDR3 consists of 13 residues. The CDR3 spells CTFSDGTNYGYTF. The DNA of the CDR3 is TGCACCTTCTCCGACGGGACTAACTATGGCTACACCTTC.

V gene TRBV27 combines with J gene TRBJ1-2, with 9 bases matching TRBD1. J gave up 4 bases and V 6 bases, and 9 bases lay outside the gene matches. CDR3 size: 15 residues. Germline V CDR1 and CDR2: MNHEY, SMNVEV (reference sequence). In DNA form, the CDR3 reads TGTGCCAGCAGCTTCTCGACAGGGGGAGTCTATGGCTACACCTTC. Translated, it gives CASSFSTGGVYGYTF.

This chain uses TRBV28 with TRBJ1-2; D may be TRBD1 (6 bases). Germline V gene data show CDR1 as MDHEN and CDR2 as SYDVKM. This CDR3 is 14 amino acids long. V was clipped by 7 bases and J by 3 bases, with 15 bases between them. DNA for the CDR3: TGTGCCAGCACCCTCCCCGGGACACACTATGGCTACACCTTC. The encoded protein is CASTLPGTHYGYTF.

This rearrangement joins TRBV6-6 to TRBJ1-5; D is ambiguous. The V and J ends lost 2 bases and 5 bases respectively, with 7 bases between them. This CDR3 contains 13 residues. Per germline, CDR1 MNHNY and CDR2 SVGAGI (reference sequence). DNA for the CDR3: TGTGCCAGCAGTTACGCCACCCATCAGCCCCAGCATTTT. Protein: CASSYATHQPQHF.

The chain has TRBV4-3 and TRBJ1-4, with 8 bases fitting TRBD1. Germline trimming cut 4 bases from V and 8 bases from J; bases unmatched to any gene: 12. CDR1 LGHNA and CDR2 YSLEER come from the germline V gene. This CDR3 spans 16 amino acids. The CDR3 DNA reads as TGCGCCAGCAGCCGGGGGACGGACAGGGAGGGCGAAAAACTGTTTTTT. Protein sequence: CASSRGTDREGEKLFF.

V usage is TRBV19 and J usage is TRBJ1-2, with D uncertain. Germline V gene data show CDR1 as LNHDA and CDR2 as SQIVND (reference sequence). Trimming cost V 10 bases and J 4 bases, with 10 bases left between them. The CDR3 loop spans 11 amino acids. The CDR3 sequence is CATEGLYGYTF. For the CDR3, the DNA is TGTGCCACCGAGGGCCTCTATGGCTACACCTTC.

The chain carries TRBV10-1 and TRBJ2-1; 8 bases fit TRBD1. The CDR3 is made up of 15 amino acids. Germline V CDR1 and CDR2: WNHNN, SYGVQD (reference sequence). With V trimmed by 3 bases and J by 6 bases, 7 bases remained unmatched. CDR3 sequence (DNA): TGCGCCAGCAGTGAATCAGGGGGCAAGATCAATGAGCAGTTCTTC. Amino acid sequence: CASSESGGKINEQFF.

The V call is TRBV7-9, the J call TRBJ2-4, with 7 bases matching TRBD1. The V and J ends lost 5 bases and 4 bases, in that order; junction bases with no gene match: 14. From germline, CDR1 is SEHNR and CDR2 FQNEAQ (reference sequence). This CDR3 region has 17 residues. The chain's CDR3 is CASSTAPYRGGKNIQYF. CDR3 nucleotides: TGTGCCAGCAGCACAGCCCCCTACAGGGGCGGGAAAAACATTCAGTACTTC.